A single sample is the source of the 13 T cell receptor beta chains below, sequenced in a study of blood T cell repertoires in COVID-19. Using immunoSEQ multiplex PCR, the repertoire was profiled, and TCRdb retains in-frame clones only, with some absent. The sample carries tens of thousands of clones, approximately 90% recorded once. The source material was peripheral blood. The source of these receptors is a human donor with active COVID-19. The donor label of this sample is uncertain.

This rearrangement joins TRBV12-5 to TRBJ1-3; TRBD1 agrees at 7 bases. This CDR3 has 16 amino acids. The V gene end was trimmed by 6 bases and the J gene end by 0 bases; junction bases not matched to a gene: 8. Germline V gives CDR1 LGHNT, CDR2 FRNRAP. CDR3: CASGAGTEGSGNTIYF. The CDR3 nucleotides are TGTGCTAGTGGCGCGGGGACAGAGGGCTCTGGAAACACCATATATTTT.

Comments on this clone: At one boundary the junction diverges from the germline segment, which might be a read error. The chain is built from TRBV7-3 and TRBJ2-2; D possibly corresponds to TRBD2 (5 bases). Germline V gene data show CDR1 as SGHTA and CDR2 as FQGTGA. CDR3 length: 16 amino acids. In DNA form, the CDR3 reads TGTGCCAGCAGCACCGACGGGGTACGGAACCCCGGGGAGCTGTTTTTT. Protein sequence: CASSTDGVRNPGELFF.

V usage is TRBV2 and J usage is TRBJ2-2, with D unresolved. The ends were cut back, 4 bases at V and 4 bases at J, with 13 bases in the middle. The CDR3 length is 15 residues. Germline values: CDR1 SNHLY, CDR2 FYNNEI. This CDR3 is CASSVHRAPTGELFF. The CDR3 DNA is TGTGCCAGCAGTGTACACAGAGCTCCCACCGGGGAGCTGTTTTTT.

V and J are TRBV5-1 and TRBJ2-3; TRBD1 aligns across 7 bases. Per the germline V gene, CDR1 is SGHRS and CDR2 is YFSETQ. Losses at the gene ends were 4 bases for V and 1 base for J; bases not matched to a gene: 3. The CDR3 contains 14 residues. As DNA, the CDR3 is TGCGCCAGCAGCGCCGACAGGGGCACAGATACGCAGTATTTT. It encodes CASSADRGTDTQYF.

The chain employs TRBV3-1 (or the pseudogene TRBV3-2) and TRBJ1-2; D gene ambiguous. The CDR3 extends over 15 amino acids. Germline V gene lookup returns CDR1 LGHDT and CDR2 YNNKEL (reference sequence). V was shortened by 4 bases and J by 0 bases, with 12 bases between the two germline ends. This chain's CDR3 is CASSPTEPPNYGYTF. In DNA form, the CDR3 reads TGTGCCAGCAGCCCCACCGAGCCGCCTAACTATGGCTACACCTTC.

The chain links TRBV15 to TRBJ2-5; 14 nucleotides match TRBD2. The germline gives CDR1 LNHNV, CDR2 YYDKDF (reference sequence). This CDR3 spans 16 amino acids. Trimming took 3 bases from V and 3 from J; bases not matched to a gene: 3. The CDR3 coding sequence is TGTGCCACCAGCAGGCCGGGACTAGCGGGGGAAGAGACCCAGTACTTC. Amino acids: CATSRPGLAGEETQYF.

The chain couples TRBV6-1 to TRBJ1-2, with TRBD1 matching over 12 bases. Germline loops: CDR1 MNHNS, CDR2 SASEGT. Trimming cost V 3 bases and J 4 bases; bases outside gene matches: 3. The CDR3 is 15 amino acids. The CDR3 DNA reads TGTGCCAGCAGTGAGGGACAGGGGGCGTTCTATGGCTACACCTTC. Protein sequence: CASSEGQGAFYGYTF.

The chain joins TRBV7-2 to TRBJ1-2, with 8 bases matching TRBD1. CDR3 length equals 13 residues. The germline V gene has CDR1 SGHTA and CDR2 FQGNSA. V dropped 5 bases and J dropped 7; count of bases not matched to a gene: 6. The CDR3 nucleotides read TGTGCCAGCAGCCCAGGGGGCGGGAGTGGCTACACCTTC. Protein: CASSPGGGSGYTF. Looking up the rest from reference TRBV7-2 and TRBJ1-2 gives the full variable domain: GAGVSQSPSNKVTEKGKDVELRCDPISGHTALYWYRQSLGQGLEFLIYFQGNSAPDKSGLPSDRFSAERTGGSVSTLTIQRTQQEDSAVYLCASSPGGGSGYTFGSGTRLTVV.

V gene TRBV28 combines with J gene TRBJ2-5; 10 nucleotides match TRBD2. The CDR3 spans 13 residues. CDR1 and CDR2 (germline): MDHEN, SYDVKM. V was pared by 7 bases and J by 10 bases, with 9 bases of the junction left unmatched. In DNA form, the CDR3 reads TGTGCCAGCACCGGGACTAGCGCAAGGGACCAGTACTTC. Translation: CASTGTSARDQYF.

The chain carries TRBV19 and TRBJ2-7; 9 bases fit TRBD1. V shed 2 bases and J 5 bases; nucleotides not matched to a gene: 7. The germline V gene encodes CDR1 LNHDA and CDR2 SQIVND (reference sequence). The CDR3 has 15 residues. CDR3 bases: TGTGCCAGTAGTATACCCGGGACAGGGATCGACGAGCAGTACTTC. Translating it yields CASSIPGTGIDEQYF.

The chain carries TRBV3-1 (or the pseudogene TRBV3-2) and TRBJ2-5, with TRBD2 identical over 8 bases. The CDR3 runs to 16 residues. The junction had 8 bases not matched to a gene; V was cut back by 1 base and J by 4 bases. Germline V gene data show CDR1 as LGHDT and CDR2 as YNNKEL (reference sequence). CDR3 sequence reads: CASSQGSGGAGETQYF. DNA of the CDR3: TGTGCCAGCAGCCAAGGATCGGGGGGGGCCGGAGAGACCCAGTACTTC.

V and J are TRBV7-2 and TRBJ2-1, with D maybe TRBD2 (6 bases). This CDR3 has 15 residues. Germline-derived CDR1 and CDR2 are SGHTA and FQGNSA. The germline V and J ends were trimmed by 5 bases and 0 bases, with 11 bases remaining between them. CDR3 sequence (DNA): TGTGCCAGCAGCCTGTTGGGGGGCTCCTACAATGAGCAGTTCTTC. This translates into CASSLLGGSYNEQFF.

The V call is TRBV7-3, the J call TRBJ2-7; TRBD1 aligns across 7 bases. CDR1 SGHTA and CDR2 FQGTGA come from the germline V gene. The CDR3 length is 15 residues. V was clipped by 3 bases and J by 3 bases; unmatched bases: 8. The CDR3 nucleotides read TGTGCCAGCAGCTTCGCCGACAGGGCGGGCTACGAGCAGTACTTC. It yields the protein CASSFADRAGYEQYF.